The sequence of this T cell receptor (beta chain) was determined in a study of shared clonotypes between healthy human individuals. The method was immunoSEQ multiplex PCR; TCRdb's version includes in-frame clones alone and lacks a portion of them. The sample lists more than 2 million clones, just over 90% occurring once. The germline CDR1 and CDR2 sequences are SGDLS and YYNGEE. The V end was cut by 2 bases, the J end by 0 bases, with 12 bases between. The CDR3 length is 16 residues. Naive CD8 cells lacked CD45RO, underwent positive selection for CCR7 and left out terminally differentiated effector memory CD45RA+ cells.

V is TRBV9 and J is TRBJ2-1, with D possibly being TRBD2 (5 bases). The source is a man between 18 and 29 years old in good health. Some clones in this sample may be carry-over from other donors' samples. The specimen sequenced was naive CD8+ T cells from PBMCs. DNA of the CDR3: TGTGCCAGCAGCGTGGGTAGCGAAAGCTCCTACAATGAGCAGTTCTTC. Its translation: CASSVGSESSYNEQFF. Full variable domain (rest looked up from reference TRBV9 and TRBJ2-1): DSGVTQTPKHLITATGQRVTLRCSPRSGDLSVYWYQQSLDQGLQFLIQYYNGEERAKGNILERFSAQQFPDLHSELNLSSLELGDSALYFCASSVGSESSYNEQFFGPGTRLTVL.